Listed below are T cell receptor beta chains from one sample, sequenced in a study of graft-versus-host responses after intestinal transplantation. TCRdb keeps only in-frame clones here, not all; method: immunoSEQ multiplex PCR. This sample has approximately 54,000 clones, with 65% to 85% found just once. The antigens for these receptors are not known. The starting material was unstimulated CD4+ T cells sorted from spleen or lymph node cells, obtained before transplant. These receptors were taken from a human donor who was the organ donor for an intestinal transplant. CDR3s include the opening cysteine and the closing phenylalanine or tryptophan. D genes are given only for firm matches. Size tells how often a clone was seen (once, few, many) or the class of an expanded clone, and some rows leave it out.

d_call j_call clone_size v_call cdr3_aa cdr3_nt
- TRBJ2-5 - TRBV5-4 CASSLGLQETQYF TGTGCCAGCAGCTTGGGACTCCAAGAGACCCAGTACTTC
TRBD2 TRBJ2-2 - TRBV27 CASSLSFGASGGGELFF TGTGCCAGCAGTTTATCGTTTGGGGCTAGCGGGGGCGGGGAGCTGTTTTTT
- TRBJ1-2 - TRBV11-3 CASRGRPLEGYTF TGTGCCAGCAGGGGACGGCCCCTTGAGGGCTACACCTTC
- TRBJ2-1 - TRBV5-4 CASSRQGGAEQFF TGTGCCAGCAGCCGGCAAGGGGGGGCTGAGCAGTTCTTC
- TRBJ2-3 - TRBV5-8 CASSFPGTRENTQYF TGTGCCAGCAGCTTCCCCGGGACGAGGGAGAATACGCAGTATTTT
- TRBJ1-2 - TRBV10-2 CASSEGISYGYTF TGCGCCAGCAGTGAAGGCATATCCTATGGCTACACCTTC
- TRBJ2-5 - TRBV6-1 CASSELVETQYF TGTGCCAGCAGTGAATTGGTAGAGACCCAGTACTTC
- TRBJ1-2 few TRBV27 CASSFTASNYGYTF TGTGCCAGCAGTTTTACTGCTTCTAACTATGGCTACACCTTC
- TRBJ1-5 - TRBV6-6 CASSPRRQPQHF TGTGCCAGCAGTCCGCGTCGTCAGCCCCAGCATTTT
TRBD1 TRBJ2-7 - TRBV7-6 CASSLATGGYEQYF TGTGCCAGCAGCTTAGCGACAGGGGGCTACGAGCAGTACTTC
- TRBJ1-1 - TRBV19 CASSRGRGTEAFF TGTGCCAGTAGTAGGGGCAGAGGCACTGAAGCTTTCTTT
TRBD1 TRBJ1-4 - TRBV5-1 CASSSGTVGPSEKLFF TGCGCCAGCAGCTCCGGGACAGTGGGCCCGTCCGAAAAACTGTTTTTT
- TRBJ1-6 - TRBV6-5 CASSYSKAETSPLHF TGTGCCAGCAGTTACTCGAAGGCCGAAACTTCACCCCTCCACTTT